The clone carrying this TCR beta chain showed up just once. Produced via immunoSEQ multiplex PCR; TCRdb's table is partial and in-frame only. Here the sample spans 85,000 to 130,000 clones, 87% being singletons. This record belongs to a study of blood T cell repertoires in COVID-19. Study in general: The United States, Italy and Spain were the sources of the acute and convalescent COVID-19 samples. Nucleic acid was either cDNA or gDNA, and it came from T cells, B-cell-depleted T cells, or PBMCs.

Trimming stripped 8 bases from V and 2 bases from J, with 5 bases between. Germline V gives CDR1 SEHNR, CDR2 FQNEAQ (reference sequence). The CDR3 is 11 residues long. The J gene is TRBJ2-3, the V gene TRBV7-9; no reliable D call. This receptor was obtained from a man between 45 and 60 years old with acute or convalescent COVID-19. The material sequenced was peripheral blood. This CDR3 reads CASHHTDTQYF. The CDR3 bases are TGTGCCAGCCATCACACAGATACGCAGTATTTT.